The 14 T cell receptor beta chains given below trace back to one sample, sequenced in a study of blood T cell repertoires in COVID-19 (TCRdb year 2020). Libraries came from the immunoSEQ multiplex PCR assay. TCRdb took this table from immuneACCESS and kept in-frame rearrangements with V and J called. Such tables lack part of the clones; where checked against another copy, unresolved V genes explain under half of the gap, and the rest is unexplained. The sample table contains about 30,000 clones; only one count was recorded for about 91% of them. Roughly 26% of the sample rests with the top ten. Source material: peripheral blood. Receptor source: a human donor in a cohort sampled during active COVID-19.

This clone was seen only a few times. The V and J genes are TRBV29-1 and TRBJ1-4; 7 bases are shared with TRBD1. The CDR3 runs 14 residues. From germline, CDR1 is SQVTM and CDR2 ANQGSEA. V lost 4 bases to trimming and J lost 1 base; unmatched junction nucleotides: 3. The CDR3 here is CSVADRVTNEKLFF. The CDR3 coding sequence is TGCAGCGTTGCCGACAGGGTAACTAATGAAAAACTGTTTTTT.

The sample holds one count of this clone. This rearrangement joins TRBV6-6 to TRBJ2-7; the match to TRBD1 covers 9 bases. This CDR3 region has 14 residues. The V gene's germline CDR1 is MNHNY and CDR2 SVGAGI (reference sequence). V lost 7 bases and J lost 3; bases outside the gene matches: 7. The CDR3 protein is CASISDRGFYEQYF. CDR3 nucleotide sequence: TGTGCCAGCATCTCGGACAGGGGATTCTACGAGCAGTACTTC.

J is TRBJ1-1 and V is TRBV4-1; D is unresolved. From germline, CDR1 is MGHRA and CDR2 YSYEKL. The V and J ends lost 0 bases and 7 bases respectively, with 12 bases between them. The CDR3 extends over 14 amino acids. The CDR3 spells CASSQEDGQVEAFF. DNA of the CDR3: TGCGCCAGCAGCCAAGAGGATGGGCAGGTTGAAGCTTTCTTT.

The chain links TRBV4-1 to TRBJ2-5; the D gene is possibly TRBD1 (6 bases). The CDR3 is 16 amino acids. Germline-derived CDR1 and CDR2 are MGHRA and YSYEKL. Trimming took off 5 bases at V and 2 bases at J, with 18 bases between the two ends. CDR3: CASSELGRGMQETQYF. CDR3 coding DNA: TGCGCCAGCAGCGAGCTCGGCAGGGGTATGCAAGAGACCCAGTACTTC.

In its sample, this clone was seen a few times. The gene calls are TRBV10-1 and TRBJ1-2; unclear D gene. Per the germline V gene, CDR1 is WNHNN and CDR2 is SYGVQD (reference sequence). The V end lost 4 bases, the J end lost 4 bases, and 10 bases lay between the germline ends. The CDR3 runs to 13 residues. The CDR3 nucleotides read TGCGCCAGCAGTGCCTCAGGCACCTATGGCTACACCTTC. Translation: CASSASGTYGYTF.

The chain combines TRBV19 with TRBJ2-5, with TRBD1 as a possible D gene (5 bases). Between the trimmed V and J ends, which lost 5 bases and 2 bases, there was a span of 9 bases. The CDR3 has 13 residues. Per germline, CDR1 LNHDA and CDR2 SQIVND (reference sequence). The CDR3 sequence: CASSPRTQETQYF. The CDR3 coding sequence is TGTGCCAGTAGTCCTCGGACACAAGAGACCCAGTACTTC.

V gene TRBV9 combines with J gene TRBJ1-2; TRBD1 matches 7 bases. CDR1 and CDR2 from the germline V gene are SGDLS and YYNGEE. The CDR3 loop spans 15 amino acids. V lost 0 bases to trimming and J lost 7 bases; unmatched junction nucleotides: 9. The CDR3 is CASSVDSGGLGGYTF. The CDR3 DNA sequence: TGTGCCAGCAGCGTAGATTCAGGGGGGTTAGGTGGCTACACCTTC.

The rearrangement uses TRBV18 and TRBJ2-7; TRBD1 matches at 8 bases. The germline gives CDR1 KGHSH, CDR2 LQKENI. This CDR3 spans 14 amino acids. The V segment lost 6 bases and the J segment 5 bases; nucleotides outside the gene matches: 9. DNA for the CDR3: TGTGCCAGCTCCCGCGGACAGGGAAGGAACGAGCAGTACTTC. As protein: CASSRGQGRNEQYF.

The chain combines TRBV5-1 with TRBJ2-5, with TRBD1 matching 9 bases. This CDR3 spans 14 amino acids. With 3 bases clipped from V and 5 bases from J, the junction kept 5 bases outside the gene matches. Per the germline V gene, CDR1 is SGHRS and CDR2 is YFSETQ. The CDR3 region is CASSSGTGRETQYF. CDR3 nucleotide sequence: TGCGCCAGCAGCTCGGGGACAGGGCGGGAGACCCAGTACTTC.

V and J are TRBV11-2 and TRBJ2-3; possible D gene TRBD1, 6 bases. V was clipped by 3 bases and J by 4 bases, with 14 bases between them. Germline CDR1 is SGHAT and CDR2 is FQNNGV. This CDR3 has 15 amino acids. The CDR3 here is CASSFEGDGPDTQYF. The CDR3 DNA reads as TGTGCCAGCAGCTTCGAGGGGGACGGGCCAGATACGCAGTATTTT.

The chain recombines TRBV5-1 with TRBJ2-7; 9 bases align to TRBD1. V lost 3 bases to trimming and J lost 6 bases; unmatched junction nucleotides: 7. Germline values: CDR1 SGHRS, CDR2 YFSETQ. The CDR3 runs to 14 residues. The CDR3 region is CASSYLRQGGEQYF. CDR3 DNA: TGCGCCAGCAGCTATCTACGACAGGGGGGCGAGCAGTACTTC.

The rearrangement links TRBV2 to TRBJ2-5, with 8 bases lining up with TRBD2. The trim removed 7 bases at V and 7 bases at J, leaving 8 bases unmatched. The CDR3 covers 13 residues. CDR1 is SNHLY, CDR2 FYNNEI, per germline. This CDR3 is CASTNSGDGTQYF. In nucleotides, the CDR3 is TGTGCCAGCACTAATAGCGGGGATGGGACCCAGTACTTC.

This rearrangement joins TRBV2 to TRBJ1-2; the D gene is possibly TRBD1 (6 bases). V lost 6 bases and J 2 bases, leaving 13 bases between the germline ends. Looked up from germline, CDR1 is SNHLY and CDR2 is FYNNEI. The CDR3 runs 14 residues. The CDR3 DNA reads as TGTGCCAGCAGCTCTACAGGGCGGAACTATGGCTACACCTTC. This encodes CASSSTGRNYGYTF.

In its sample, this clone was seen a few times. The chain links TRBV2 to TRBJ2-1; 7 bases are shared with TRBD2. Germline V gives CDR1 SNHLY, CDR2 FYNNEI. The J segment lost 2 bases and the V segment lost 1 base, leaving 2 bases of the junction unmatched. The CDR3 contains 15 residues. CDR3 coding DNA: TGTGCCAGCAGTGAAGACGGGGGGACCTACAATGAGCAGTTCTTC. Protein product: CASSEDGGTYNEQFF. Filled out from reference TRBV2 and TRBJ2-1, the complete variable domain reads EPEVTQTPSHQVTQMGQEVILRCVPISNHLYFYWYRQILGQKVEFLVSFYNNEISEKSEIFDDQFSVERPDGSNFTLKIRSTKLEDSAMYFCASSEDGGTYNEQFFGPGTRLTVL.